The clone carrying this TCR beta chain has a count of ten or more. Its target is unknown. TCRdb redid the calling of the multiplex PCR reads with MiXCR, one entry per CDR3 protein. The data show tens of thousands of distinct CDR3 sequences, with more than 20% seen just once and 6.5% to 8% held by the top ten. This entry is derived from a study of breast tumors, draining lymph nodes, adjacent tissues. Study-wide results and caveats: Luminal-like breast cancer showed significantly greater tumor-nontumor repertoire similarity than basal-like breast cancer did. Tumor TCR diversity was below lymph nodes but above nontumor tissue. Findings are consistent with lymph node origin and intratumoral expansion of most tumor T cells.

This CDR3 has 15 residues. Unmatched junction bases numbered 12, after V lost 8 bases and J lost 8 bases. Germline-derived CDR1 and CDR2 are SGHAT and FQNNGV. This clonotype was obtained from a female donor with breast cancer. Some clones in this sample may be carry-over from other donors' samples. Material for sequencing was breast tumor tissue. The rearrangement joins TRBV11-2 to TRBJ1-4, with TRBD1 matching over 9 bases. CDR3 loop: CASSSGTGRVEKLFF. The CDR3 DNA is TGTGCCAGCTCCTCCGGGACAGGGAGAGTGGAAAAACTGTTTTTT.